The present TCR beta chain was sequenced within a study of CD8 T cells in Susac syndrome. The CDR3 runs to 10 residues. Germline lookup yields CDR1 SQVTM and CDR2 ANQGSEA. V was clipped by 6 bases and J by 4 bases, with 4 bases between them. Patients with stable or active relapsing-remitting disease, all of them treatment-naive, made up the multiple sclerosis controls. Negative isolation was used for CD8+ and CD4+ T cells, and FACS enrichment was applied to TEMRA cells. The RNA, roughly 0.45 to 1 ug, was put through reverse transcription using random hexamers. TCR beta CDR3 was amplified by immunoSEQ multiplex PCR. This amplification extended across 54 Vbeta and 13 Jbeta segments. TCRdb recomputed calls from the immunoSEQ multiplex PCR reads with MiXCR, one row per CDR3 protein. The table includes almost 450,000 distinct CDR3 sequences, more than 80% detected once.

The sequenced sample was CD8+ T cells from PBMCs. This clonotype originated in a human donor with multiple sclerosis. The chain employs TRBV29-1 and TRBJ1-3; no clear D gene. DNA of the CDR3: TGCAGCGTCCTCGGAAACACCATATATTTT. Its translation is CSVLGNTIYF. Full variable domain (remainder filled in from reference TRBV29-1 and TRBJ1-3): SAVISQKPSRDICQRGTSLTIQCQVDSQVTMMFWYRQQPGQSLTLIATANQGSEATYESGFVIDKFPISRPNLTFSTLTVSNMSPEDSSIYLCSVLGNTIYFGEGSWLTVV.